This T cell receptor beta chain was sequenced in a study of beta chain features in type 1 diabetes. Study findings and constraints: Insertion counts at VDJ junctions were lower in type 1 diabetes patients, who also showed more deletions there. Among patients, naive, central memory and Treg TCRB repertoires appeared more similar than among healthy donors. Among patients with Type 1 diabetes, TCRB CDR3s were moderately but significantly shorter in every one of the four CD4+ subsets.

Cells sorted by CD45RO/CCR7/CD25/CD127/CD95/CD27 comprised CD4+ naive, central memory, regulatory and stem cell-like memory cells. Of the isolated RNA, all was reverse transcribed, and so the sequenced material was expressed TCRB transcripts. Measured with immunoSEQ multiplex PCR; TCRdb has only the in-frame clones, and not every one. The data hold around 50,000 clones, with around 40% observed a single time. The sample holds a few counts of this clone. Its antigen is not known. The sample consisted of stem cell memory CD4+ T cells from blood. This receptor was obtained from a young man with type 1 diabetes.

Here the CDR3 DNA reads TGTGCCAGCAGTTTTGACAGGTCGTATGCGGAGCTGTTTTTT. Protein sequence: CASSFDRSYAELFF. J is TRBJ2-2 and V is TRBV27; maybe TRBD1 (6 bases). This CDR3 region has 14 residues. Germline loops: CDR1 MNHEY, CDR2 SMNVEV (reference sequence). Trimming pared 3 bases from V and 10 bases from J, leaving 15 bases between.